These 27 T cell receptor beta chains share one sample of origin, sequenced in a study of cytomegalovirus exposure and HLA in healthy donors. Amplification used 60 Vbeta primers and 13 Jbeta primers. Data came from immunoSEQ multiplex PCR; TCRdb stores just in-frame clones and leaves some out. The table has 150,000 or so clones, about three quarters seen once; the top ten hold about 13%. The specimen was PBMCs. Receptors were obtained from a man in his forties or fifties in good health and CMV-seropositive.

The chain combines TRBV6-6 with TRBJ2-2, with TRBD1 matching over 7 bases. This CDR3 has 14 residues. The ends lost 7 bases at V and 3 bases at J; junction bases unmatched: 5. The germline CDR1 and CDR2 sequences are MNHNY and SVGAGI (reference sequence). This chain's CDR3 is CASNDRAYTGELFF. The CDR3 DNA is TGTGCCAGCAATGACAGGGCCTACACCGGGGAGCTGTTTTTT.

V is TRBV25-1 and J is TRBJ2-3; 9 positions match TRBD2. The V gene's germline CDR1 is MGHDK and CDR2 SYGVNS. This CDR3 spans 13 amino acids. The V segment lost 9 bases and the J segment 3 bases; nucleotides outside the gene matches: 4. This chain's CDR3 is CASKREATDTQYF. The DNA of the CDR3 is TGTGCCAGTAAGCGGGAGGCGACAGATACGCAGTATTTT.

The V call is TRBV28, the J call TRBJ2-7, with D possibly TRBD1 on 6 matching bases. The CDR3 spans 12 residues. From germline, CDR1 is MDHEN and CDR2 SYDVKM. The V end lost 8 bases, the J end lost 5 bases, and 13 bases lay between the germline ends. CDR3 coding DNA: TGTGCCAGCCGGCAGGGGTTCAACGAGCAGTACTTC. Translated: CASRQGFNEQYF.

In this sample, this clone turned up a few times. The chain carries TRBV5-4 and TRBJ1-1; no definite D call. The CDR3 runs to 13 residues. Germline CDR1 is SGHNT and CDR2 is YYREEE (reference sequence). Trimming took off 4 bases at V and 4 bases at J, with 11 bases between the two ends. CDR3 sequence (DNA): TGTGCCAGCAGCCGGACGGGGTCCACTGAAGCTTTCTTT. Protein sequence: CASSRTGSTEAFF.

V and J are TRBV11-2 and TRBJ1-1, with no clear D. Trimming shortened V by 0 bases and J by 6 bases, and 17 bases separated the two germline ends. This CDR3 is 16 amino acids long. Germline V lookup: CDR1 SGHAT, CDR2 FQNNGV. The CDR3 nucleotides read TGTGCCAGCAGCTTAGATGCGGGAACCAGTGGCGCTGAAGCTTTCTTT. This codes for CASSLDAGTSGAEAFF.

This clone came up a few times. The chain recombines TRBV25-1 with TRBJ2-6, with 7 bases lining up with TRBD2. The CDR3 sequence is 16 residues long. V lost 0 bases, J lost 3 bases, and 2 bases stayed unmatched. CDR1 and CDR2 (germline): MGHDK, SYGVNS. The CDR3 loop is CASSEYSGGGANVLTF. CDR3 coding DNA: TGTGCCAGCAGTGAATATTCGGGAGGTGGGGCCAACGTCCTGACTTTC.

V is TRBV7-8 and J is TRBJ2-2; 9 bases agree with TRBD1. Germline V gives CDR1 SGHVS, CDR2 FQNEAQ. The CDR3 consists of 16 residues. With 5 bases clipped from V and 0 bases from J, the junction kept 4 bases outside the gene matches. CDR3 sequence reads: CASSPRTGANTGELFF. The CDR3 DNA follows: TGTGCCAGCAGCCCCAGGACAGGGGCGAACACCGGGGAGCTGTTTTTT.

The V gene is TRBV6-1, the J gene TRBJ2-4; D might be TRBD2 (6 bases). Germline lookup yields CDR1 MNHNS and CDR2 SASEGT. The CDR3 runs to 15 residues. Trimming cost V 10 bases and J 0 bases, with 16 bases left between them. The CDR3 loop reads CATGGRGLAKNIQYF. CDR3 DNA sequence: TGTGCCACCGGGGGACGGGGCTTAGCCAAAAACATTCAGTACTTC.

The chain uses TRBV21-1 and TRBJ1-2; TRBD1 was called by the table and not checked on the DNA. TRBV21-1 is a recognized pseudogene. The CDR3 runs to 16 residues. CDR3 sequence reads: CASSKPQGARLYGYTF. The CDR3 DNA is TGTGCCAGCAGCAAACCCCAGGGGGCGCGTTTATATGGCTACACCTTC.

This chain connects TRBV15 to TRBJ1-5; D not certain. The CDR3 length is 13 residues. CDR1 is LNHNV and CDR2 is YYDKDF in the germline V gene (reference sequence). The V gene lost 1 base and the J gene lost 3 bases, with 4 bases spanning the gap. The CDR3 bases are TGTGCCACCAGCAGAGGTAACAATCAGCCCCAGCATTTT. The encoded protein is CATSRGNNQPQHF.

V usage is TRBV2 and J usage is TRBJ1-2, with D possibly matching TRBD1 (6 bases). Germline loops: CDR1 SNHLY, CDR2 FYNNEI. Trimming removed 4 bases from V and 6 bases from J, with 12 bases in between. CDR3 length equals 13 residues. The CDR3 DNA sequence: TGTGCCAGCAGTGGACAGGCTGGGGATGGCTACACCTTC. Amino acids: CASSGQAGDGYTF.

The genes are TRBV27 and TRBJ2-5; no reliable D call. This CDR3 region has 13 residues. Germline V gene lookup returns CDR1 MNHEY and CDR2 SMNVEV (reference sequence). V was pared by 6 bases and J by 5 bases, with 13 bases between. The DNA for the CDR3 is TGTGCCAGCAGCTTAACGCACGGGGAGACCCAGTACTTC. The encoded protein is CASSLTHGETQYF.

CDR3 bases: TGCAGCGTGAGACAGGATCAGAGCACTGAAGCTTTCTTT. The encoded protein is CSVRQDQSTEAFF. The chain uses TRBV29-1 and TRBJ1-1, with a possible D match to TRBD1 (6 bases). This CDR3 contains 13 residues. Looked up from germline, CDR1 is SQVTM and CDR2 is ANQGSEA. V lost 6 bases, J lost 4 bases, and 15 bases lay in between.

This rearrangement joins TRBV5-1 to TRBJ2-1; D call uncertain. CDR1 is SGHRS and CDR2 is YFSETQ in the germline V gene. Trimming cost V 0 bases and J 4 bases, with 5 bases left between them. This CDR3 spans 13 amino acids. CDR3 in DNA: TGCGCCAGCAGCTTGGCCCCGTACAATGAGCAGTTCTTC. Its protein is CASSLAPYNEQFF.

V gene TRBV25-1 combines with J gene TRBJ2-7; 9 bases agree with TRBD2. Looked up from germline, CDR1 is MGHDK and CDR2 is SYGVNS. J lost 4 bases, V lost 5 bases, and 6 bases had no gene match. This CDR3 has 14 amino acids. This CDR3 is CASSKPGLAYEQYF. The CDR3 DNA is TGTGCCAGCAGTAAACCGGGACTAGCATACGAGCAGTACTTC.

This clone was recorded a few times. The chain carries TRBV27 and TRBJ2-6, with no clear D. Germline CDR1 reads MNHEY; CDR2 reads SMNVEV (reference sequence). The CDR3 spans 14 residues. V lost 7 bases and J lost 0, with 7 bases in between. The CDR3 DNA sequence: TGTGCCAGCACCCCAGTCTCTGGGGCCAACGTCCTGACTTTC. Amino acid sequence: CASTPVSGANVLTF.

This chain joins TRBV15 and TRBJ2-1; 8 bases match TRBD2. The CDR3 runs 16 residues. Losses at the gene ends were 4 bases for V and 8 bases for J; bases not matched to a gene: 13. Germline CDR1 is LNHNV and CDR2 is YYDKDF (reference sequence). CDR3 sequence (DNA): TGTGCCACCAGCAAAATGGGCACGGGAGGGTGGGATGAGCAGTTCTTC. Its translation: CATSKMGTGGWDEQFF.

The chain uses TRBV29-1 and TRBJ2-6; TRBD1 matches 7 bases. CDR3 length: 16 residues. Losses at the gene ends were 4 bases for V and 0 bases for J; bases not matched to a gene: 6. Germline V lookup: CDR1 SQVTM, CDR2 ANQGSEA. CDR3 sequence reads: CSVGTGQPSGANVLTF. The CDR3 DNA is TGCAGCGTTGGCACGGGACAGCCCTCTGGGGCCAACGTCCTGACTTTC.

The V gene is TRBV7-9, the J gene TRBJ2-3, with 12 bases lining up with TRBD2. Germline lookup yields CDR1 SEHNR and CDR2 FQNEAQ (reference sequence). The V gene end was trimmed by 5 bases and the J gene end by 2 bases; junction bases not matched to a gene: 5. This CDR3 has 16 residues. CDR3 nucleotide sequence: TGTGCCAGCAGCCCCAGGACTAGCGGGAACACAGATACGCAGTATTTT. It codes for CASSPRTSGNTDTQYF.

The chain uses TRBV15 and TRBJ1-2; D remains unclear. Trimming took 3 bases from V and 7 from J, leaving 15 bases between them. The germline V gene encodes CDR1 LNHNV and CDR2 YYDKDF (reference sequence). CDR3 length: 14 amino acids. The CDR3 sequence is CATSSLGRSGGYTF. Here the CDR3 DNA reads TGTGCCACCAGCAGTTTAGGGAGGTCAGGTGGCTACACCTTC. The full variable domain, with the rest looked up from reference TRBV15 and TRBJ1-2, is DAMVIQNPRYQVTQFGKPVTLSCSQTLNHNVMYWYQQKSSQAPKLLFHYYDKDFNNEADTPDNFQSRRPNTSFCFLDIRSPGLGDTAMYLCATSSLGRSGGYTFGSGTRLTVV.

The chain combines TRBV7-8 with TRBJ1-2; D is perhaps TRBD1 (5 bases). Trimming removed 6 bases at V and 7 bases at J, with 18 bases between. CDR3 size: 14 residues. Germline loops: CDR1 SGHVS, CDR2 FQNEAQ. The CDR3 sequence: CASSPGRFVGGYTF. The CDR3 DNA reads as TGTGCCAGCAGTCCAGGGCGGTTTGTTGGTGGCTACACCTTC. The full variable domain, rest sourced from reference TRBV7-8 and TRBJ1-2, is GAGVSQSPRYKVAKRGQDVALRCDPISGHVSLFWYQQALGQGPEFLTYFQNEAQLDKSGLPSDRFFAERPEGSVSTLKIQRTQQEDSAVYLCASSPGRFVGGYTFGSGTRLTVV.

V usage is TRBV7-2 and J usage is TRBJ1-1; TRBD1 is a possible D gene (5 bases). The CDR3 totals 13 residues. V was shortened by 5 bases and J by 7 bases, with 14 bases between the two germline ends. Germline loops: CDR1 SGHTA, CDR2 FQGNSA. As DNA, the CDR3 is TGTGCCAGCAGCCTAGACAGCCTCGGTGAAGCTTTCTTT. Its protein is CASSLDSLGEAFF.

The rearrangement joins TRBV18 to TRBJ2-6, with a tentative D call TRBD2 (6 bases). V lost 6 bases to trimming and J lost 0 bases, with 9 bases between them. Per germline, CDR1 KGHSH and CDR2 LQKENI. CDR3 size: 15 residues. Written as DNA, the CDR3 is TGTGCCAGCTCGGAGGGGATCTCTGGGGCCAACGTCCTGACTTTC. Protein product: CASSEGISGANVLTF.

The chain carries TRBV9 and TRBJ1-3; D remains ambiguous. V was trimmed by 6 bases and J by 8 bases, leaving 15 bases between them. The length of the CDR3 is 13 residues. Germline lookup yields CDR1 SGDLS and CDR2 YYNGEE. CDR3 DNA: TGTGCCAGCACCACGAGTACCGTAGACACCATATATTTT. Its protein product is CASTTSTVDTIYF.

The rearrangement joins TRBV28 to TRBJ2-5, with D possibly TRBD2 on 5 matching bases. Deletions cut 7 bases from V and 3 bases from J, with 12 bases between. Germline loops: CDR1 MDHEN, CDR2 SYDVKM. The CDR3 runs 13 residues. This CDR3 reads CASTRGYKETQYF. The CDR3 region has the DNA TGTGCCAGCACCCGGGGTTACAAAGAGACCCAGTACTTC. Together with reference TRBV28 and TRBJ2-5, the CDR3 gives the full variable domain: DVKVTQSSRYLVKRTGEKVFLECVQDMDHENMFWYRQDPGLGLRLIYFSYDVKMKEKGDIPEGYSVSREKKERFSLILESASTNQTSMYLCASTRGYKETQYFGPGTRLLVL.

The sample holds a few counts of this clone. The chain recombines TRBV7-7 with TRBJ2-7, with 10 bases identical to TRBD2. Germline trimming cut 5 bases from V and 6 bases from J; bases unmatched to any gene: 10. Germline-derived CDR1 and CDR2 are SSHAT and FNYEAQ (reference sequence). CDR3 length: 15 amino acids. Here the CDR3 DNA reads TGTGCCAGCAGCCCAAGTAGCGGGAGGAACGGCGAGCAGTACTTC. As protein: CASSPSSGRNGEQYF.

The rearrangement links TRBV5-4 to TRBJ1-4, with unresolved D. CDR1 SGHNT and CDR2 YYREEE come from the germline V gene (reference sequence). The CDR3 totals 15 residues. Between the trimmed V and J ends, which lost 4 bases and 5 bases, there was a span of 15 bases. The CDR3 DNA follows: TGTGCCAGCAGCCCCGAGTTGGGCCTCAATGAAAAACTGTTTTTT. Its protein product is CASSPELGLNEKLFF.